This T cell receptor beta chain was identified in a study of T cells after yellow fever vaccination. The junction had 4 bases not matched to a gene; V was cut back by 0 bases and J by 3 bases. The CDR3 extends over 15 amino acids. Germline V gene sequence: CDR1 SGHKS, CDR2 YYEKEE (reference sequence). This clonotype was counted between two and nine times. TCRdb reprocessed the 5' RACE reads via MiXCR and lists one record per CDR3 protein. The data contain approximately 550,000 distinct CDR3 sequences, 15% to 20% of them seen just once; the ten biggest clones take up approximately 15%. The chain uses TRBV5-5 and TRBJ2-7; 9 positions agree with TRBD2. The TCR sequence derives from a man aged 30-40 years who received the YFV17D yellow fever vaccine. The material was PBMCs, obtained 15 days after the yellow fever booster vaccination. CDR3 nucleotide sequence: TGTGCCAGCAGCTTGGCTAGCGGGGATCTCTACGAGCAGTACTTC. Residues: CASSLASGDLYEQYF.